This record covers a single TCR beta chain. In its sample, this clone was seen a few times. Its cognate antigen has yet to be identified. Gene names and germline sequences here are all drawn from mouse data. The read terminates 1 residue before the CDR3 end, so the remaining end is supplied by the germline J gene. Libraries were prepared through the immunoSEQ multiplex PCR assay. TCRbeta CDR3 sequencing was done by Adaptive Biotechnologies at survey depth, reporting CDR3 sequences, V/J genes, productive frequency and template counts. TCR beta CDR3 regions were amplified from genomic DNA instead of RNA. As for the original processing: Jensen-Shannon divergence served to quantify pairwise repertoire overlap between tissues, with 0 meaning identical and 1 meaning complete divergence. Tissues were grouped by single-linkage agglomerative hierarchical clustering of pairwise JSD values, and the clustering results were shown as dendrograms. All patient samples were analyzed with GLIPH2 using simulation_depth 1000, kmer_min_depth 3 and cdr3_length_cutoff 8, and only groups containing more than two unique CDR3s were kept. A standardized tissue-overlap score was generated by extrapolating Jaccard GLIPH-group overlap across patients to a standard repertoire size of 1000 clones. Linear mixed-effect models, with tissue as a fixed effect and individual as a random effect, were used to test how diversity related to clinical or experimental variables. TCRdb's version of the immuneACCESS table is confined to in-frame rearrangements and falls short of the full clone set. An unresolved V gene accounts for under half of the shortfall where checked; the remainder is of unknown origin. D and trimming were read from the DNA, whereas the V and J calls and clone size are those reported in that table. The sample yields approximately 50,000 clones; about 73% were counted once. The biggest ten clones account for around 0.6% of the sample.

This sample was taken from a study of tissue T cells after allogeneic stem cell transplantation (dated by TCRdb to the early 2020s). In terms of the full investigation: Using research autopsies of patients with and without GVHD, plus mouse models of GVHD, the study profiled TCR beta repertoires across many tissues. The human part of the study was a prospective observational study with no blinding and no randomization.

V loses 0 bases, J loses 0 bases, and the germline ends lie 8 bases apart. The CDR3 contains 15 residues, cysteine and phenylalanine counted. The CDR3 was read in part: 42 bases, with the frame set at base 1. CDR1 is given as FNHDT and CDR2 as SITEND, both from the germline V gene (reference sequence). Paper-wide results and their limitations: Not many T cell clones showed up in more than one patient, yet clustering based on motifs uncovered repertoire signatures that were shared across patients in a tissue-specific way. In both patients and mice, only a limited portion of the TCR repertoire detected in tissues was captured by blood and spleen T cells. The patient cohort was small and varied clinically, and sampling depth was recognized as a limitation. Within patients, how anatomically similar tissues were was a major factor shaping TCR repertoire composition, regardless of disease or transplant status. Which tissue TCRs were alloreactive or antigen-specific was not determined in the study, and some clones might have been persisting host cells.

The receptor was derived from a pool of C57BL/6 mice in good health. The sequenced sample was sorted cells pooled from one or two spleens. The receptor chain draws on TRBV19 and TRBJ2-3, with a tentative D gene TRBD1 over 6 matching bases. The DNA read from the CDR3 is TGTGCCAGCAGTATAGAGGGGGTTAGTGCAGAAACGCTGTAT. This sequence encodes CASSIEGVSAETLY. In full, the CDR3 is CASSIEGVSAETLYF.